This passage covers 7 T cell receptor beta chains from one sample sequenced in a study of blood T cells in healthy people across ages. With a J-beta primer mix and a sample-barcoded 5' primer, a second PCR ran 7 to 11 cycles. MiXCR, applied by TCRdb to the 5' RACE reads, yields one record per CDR3 protein. The table shows 1.5 million to 2 million distinct CDR3 sequences, with approximately 40% occurring only once. Sequenced sample: blood. The receptors shown here come from a human donor in good health.

Of note for this clonotype: One end of the junction fails to match germline, which may point to a read error. The chain recombines TRBV7-2 with TRBJ2-4; 9 bases match TRBD2. The CDR3 runs 17 residues. In germline, CDR1 is SGHTA, CDR2 FQGNSA. CDR3 coding DNA: TGTGCCAGTAGCTTAAGTAGCGGGGGAAGTGCCAAAAACATTCAGTACTTC. Protein sequence: CASSLSSGGSAKNIQYF. The complete variable domain, with remaining parts taken from reference TRBV7-2 and TRBJ2-4, reads GAGVSQSPSNKVTEKGKDVELRCDPISGHTALYWYRQSLGQGLEFLIYFQGNSAPDKSGLPSDRFSAERTGGSVSTLTIQRTQQEDSAVYLCASSLSSGGSAKNIQYFGAGTRLSVL.

Regarding this clonotype: Germline is not matched at one junction end, which may reflect a read error. The chain joins TRBV20-1 to TRBJ2-3; D remains ambiguous. Germline assignment: CDR1 DFQATT and CDR2 SNEGSKA (reference sequence). The CDR3 spans 11 residues. CDR3 bases: TGCAGTGCTCCTTACACAGATACGCGGTATTTT. It is translated as CSAPYTDTRYF.

The chain joins TRBV30 to TRBJ1-4, with D hard to call. CDR1 GTSNPN and CDR2 SVGIG come from the germline V gene (reference sequence). This CDR3 is built from 15 residues. Trimming shortened V by 3 bases and J by 4 bases, and 15 bases separated the two germline ends. Here the CDR3 reads CAWRNHFTFNEKLFF. For the CDR3, the DNA is TGTGCCTGGAGGAACCATTTTACCTTTAATGAAAAACTGTTTTTT. The full variable domain, its missing parts supplied by reference TRBV30 and TRBJ1-4, is SQTIHQWPATLVQPVGSPLSLECTVEGTSNPNLYWYRQAAGRGLQLLFYSVGIGQISSEVPQNLSASRPQDRQFILSSKKLLLSDSGFYLCAWRNHFTFNEKLFFGSGTQLSVL.

The genes are TRBV7-2 and TRBJ2-7; 11 bases agree with TRBD2. The DNA end favors TRBJ2-5, so the J call may be wrong. The CDR3 totals 15 residues. CDR1 is SGHTA, CDR2 FQGNSA, per germline. CDR3 sequence reads: CASSSSSGRAGTQYF. The CDR3, as DNA: TGTGCCAGCAGCTCCAGTAGCGGGAGGGCGGGGACCCAGTACTTC.

This clonotype is a singleton in its sample. The chain is built from TRBV7-2 and TRBJ1-1, with D hard to call. V lost 1 base to trimming and J lost 0 bases, with 9 bases between them. CDR1 is SGHTA, CDR2 FQGNSA, per germline. CDR3 size: 15 residues. The DNA for the CDR3 is TGTGCCAGCAGCTTAGTGTTCACTCTGAACACTGAAGCTTTCTTT. Translation: CASSLVFTLNTEAFF. The entire variable domain, with the rest obtained from reference TRBV7-2 and TRBJ1-1, is as follows: GAGVSQSPSNKVTEKGKDVELRCDPISGHTALYWYRQSLGQGLEFLIYFQGNSAPDKSGLPSDRFSAERTGGSVSTLTIQRTQQEDSAVYLCASSLVFTLNTEAFFGQGTRLTVV.

The V and J genes are TRBV25-1 and TRBJ1-1; D is ambiguous. CDR3 length equals 13 residues. V lost 4 bases and J lost 5, with 11 bases in between. The germline V gene encodes CDR1 MGHDK and CDR2 SYGVNS. The CDR3 nucleotides read TGTGCCAGCAGTGCGGCCCCCCCGACTGAAGCTTTCTTT. Amino acid sequence: CASSAAPPTEAFF.

The CDR3 here is CASSQVIRENTEAFF. DNA of the CDR3: TGCGCCAGCAGCCAAGTAATCCGGGAGAACACTGAAGCTTTCTTT. The chain links TRBV4-3 to TRBJ1-1; D unclear. Germline V CDR1 and CDR2: LGHNA, YSLEER. There are 15 residues in the CDR3. The V and J ends lost 1 base and 1 base respectively, with 10 bases between them.